The 2 T cell receptor delta chains below all came from one sample that was sequenced in a study of γδ T cells in repeated Plasmodium falciparum infection. TCRdb repeated clone calling on the multiplex PCR reads with CATT. The data hold approximately 90,000 delta-chain clones, with approximately 0.92% observed a single time. Flow sorting of PBMC yielded separate Vgamma9/Vdelta2+ and Vdelta2-negative gammadelta T cell populations for bulk repertoire analysis. Sequencing input: gamma-delta T cells from blood. The receptors originated from a pool of human donors (malaria-infected and uninfected, not separated).

This clone was seen at least ten times. Other DNA sequences in this sample translate to the same CDR3. The CDR3 region has the DNA TGTGCTCTTGGGGAACGGGATACAAGCGGGATACTAACCCCCGATGGAGTTAACACCGATAAACTCATCTTT. Protein sequence: CALGERDTSGILTPDGVNTDKLIF. The rearrangement joins TRDV1 to TRDJ1, with TRDD3 matching over 7 bases. The junction had 29 bases not matched to a gene; V was cut back by 1 base and J by 0 bases. The CDR3 covers 24 residues. Germline CDR1 reads TSWWSYY; CDR2 reads QGS.

A remark on this clone: TCRdb pairs this DNA with a much larger clone's protein that differs at residue 13, likely a read error; the protein shown was translated from the DNA. This chain uses TRDV1 with TRDJ1, with 7 nucleotides matching TRDD3. Per germline, CDR1 TSWWSYY and CDR2 QGS. CDR3 size: 19 residues. Losses at the gene ends were 2 bases for V and 0 bases for J; bases not matched to a gene: 15. The DNA for the CDR3 is TGTGCTCTTGGGGAATCTACGCAGTACTGGGGAGTGCACACCGATAAACTCATCTTT. Translated, it gives CALGESTQYWGVHTDKLIF.